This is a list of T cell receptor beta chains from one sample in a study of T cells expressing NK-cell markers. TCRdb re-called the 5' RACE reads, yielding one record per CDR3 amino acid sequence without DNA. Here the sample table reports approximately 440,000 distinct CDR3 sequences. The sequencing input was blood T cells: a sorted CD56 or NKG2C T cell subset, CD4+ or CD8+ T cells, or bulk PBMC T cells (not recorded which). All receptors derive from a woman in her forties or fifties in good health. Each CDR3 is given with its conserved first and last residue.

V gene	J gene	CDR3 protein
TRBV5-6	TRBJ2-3	CASSLEGLAGVRDTQYF
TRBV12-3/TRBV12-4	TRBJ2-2	CASSLARGVRELFF
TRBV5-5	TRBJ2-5	CASSLGLGPRETQYF
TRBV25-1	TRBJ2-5	CASSEERPGETQYF
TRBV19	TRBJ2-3	CAVLADLGTDTQYF
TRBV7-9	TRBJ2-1	CASSLARGTHNEQFF
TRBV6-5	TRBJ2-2	CASSYSSGSRAGELFF
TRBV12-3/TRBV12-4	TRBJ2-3	CASSSAGGVGDTQYF
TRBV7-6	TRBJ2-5	CASSPGARVETQYF
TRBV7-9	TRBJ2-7	CAITPPGTSTYEQYF
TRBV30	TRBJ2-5	CAWSPRTGGGETQYF
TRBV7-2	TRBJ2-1	CASSRGSGEVSGFF
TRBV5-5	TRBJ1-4	CASSLIDRVAEKLFF
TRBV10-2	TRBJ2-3	CASSESTRTSGDTQYF
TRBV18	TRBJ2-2	CASSPPSGLADTGELFF
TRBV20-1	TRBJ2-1	CSAPPRDRGHTYEQFF
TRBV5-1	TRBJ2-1	CASSRAGLGYNEQFF
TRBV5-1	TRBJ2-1	CASSLEGVGEQFF
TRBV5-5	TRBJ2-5	CASSFLTGTAVTQYF
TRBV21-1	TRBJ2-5	CASSGRTETQYF
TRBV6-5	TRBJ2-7	CASSKQGIQYF
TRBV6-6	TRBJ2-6	CASSYGSNSGANVLTF
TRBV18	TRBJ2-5	CASSPDLQETQYF
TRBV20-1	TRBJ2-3	CSARPQGRTILDTQYF
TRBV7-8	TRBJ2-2	CASSLAGWAGGTGELFF
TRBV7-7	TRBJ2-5	CASSLVRGDQETQYF
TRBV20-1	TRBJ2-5	CSAPPDRGQQETQYF
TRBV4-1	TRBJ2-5	CASSQEVAGGPSGETQYF
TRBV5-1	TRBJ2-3	CASSLSQASGSTADTQYF
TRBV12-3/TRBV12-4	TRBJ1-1	CASERAGVAEAFF
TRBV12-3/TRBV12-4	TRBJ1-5	CASSLEGLGGWSQPQHF
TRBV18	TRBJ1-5	CASSPRKNSNQPQHF
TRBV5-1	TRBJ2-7	CASSSPLQGGNYEQYF
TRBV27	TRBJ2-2	CASSRTGTNTGELFF
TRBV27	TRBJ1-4	CASSFSGSTNEKLFF
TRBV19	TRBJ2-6	CASSITGTGSYSGANVLTF
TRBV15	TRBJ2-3	CATSASGTSTGTDTQYF
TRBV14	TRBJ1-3	CASSPDRRSGNTIYF
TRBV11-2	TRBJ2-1	CASSLVGRRENEQFF
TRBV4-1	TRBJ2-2	CASSQGRGALGELFF
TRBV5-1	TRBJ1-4	CASSLAPEYYEKLFF
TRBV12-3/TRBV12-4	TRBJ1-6	CASTLTGELSPLHF
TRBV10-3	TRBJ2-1	CAIRASLSNEQFF